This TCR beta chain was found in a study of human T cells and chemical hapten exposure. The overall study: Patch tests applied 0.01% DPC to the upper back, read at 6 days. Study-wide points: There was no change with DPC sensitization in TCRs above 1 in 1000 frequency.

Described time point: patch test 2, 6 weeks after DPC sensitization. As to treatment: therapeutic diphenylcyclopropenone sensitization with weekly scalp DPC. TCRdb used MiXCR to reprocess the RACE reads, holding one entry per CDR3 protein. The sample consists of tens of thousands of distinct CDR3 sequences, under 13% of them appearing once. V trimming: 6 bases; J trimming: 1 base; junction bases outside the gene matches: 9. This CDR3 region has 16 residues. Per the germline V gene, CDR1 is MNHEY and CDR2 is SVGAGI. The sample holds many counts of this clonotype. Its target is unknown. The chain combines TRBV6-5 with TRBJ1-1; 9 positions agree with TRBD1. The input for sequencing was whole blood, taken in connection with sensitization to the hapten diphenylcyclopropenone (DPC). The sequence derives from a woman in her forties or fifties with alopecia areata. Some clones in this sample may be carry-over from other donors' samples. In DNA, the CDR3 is TGTGCCAGCAGCTATGGACAGGGGCTAGGGAACACTGAAGCTTTCTTT. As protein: CASSYGQGLGNTEAFF.